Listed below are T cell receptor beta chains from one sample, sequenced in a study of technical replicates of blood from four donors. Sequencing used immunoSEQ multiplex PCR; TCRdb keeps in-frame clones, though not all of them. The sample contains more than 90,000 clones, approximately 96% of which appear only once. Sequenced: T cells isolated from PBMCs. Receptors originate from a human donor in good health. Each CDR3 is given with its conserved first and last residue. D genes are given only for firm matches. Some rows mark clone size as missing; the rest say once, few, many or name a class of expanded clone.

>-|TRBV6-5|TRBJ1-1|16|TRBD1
CASSYITGGARTEAFF
TGTGCCAGCAGTTATATTACAGGGGGCGCGAGGACTGAAGCTTTCTTT
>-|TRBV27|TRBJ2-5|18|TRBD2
CASSHPTSGGGRQETQYF
TGTGCCAGCAGCCACCCTACTAGCGGGGGGGGAAGACAAGAGACCCAGTACTTC
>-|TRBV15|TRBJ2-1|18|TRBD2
CATSRVIAGGRHYNEQFF
TGTGCCACCAGCAGAGTGATAGCGGGGGGCCGACATTACAATGAGCAGTTCTTC
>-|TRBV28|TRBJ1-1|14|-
CASSFHLRGTEAFF
TGTGCCAGCAGTTTCCACCTCAGGGGAACTGAAGCTTTCTTT
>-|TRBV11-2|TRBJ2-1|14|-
CASSSRSGYNEQFF
TGTGCCAGCAGCTCTAGATCTGGGTACAATGAGCAGTTCTTC
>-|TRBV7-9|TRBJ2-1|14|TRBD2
CASSAGLAYNEQFF
TGTGCCAGCAGCGCAGGACTAGCCTACAATGAGCAGTTCTTC
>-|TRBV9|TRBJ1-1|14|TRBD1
CASSVRGLGTEAFF
TGTGCCAGCAGCGTAAGGGGGCTTGGTACTGAAGCTTTCTTT
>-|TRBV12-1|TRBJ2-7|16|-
CASSFQLAESSYEQYF
TGTGCCAGCAGCTTCCAACTAGCGGAGAGCTCCTACGAGCAGTACTTC
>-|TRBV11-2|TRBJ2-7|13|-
CASSLVETYEQYF
TGTGCCAGCAGCTTAGTGGAGACCTACGAGCAGTACTTC
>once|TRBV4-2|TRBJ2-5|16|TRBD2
CASSQEGTSGGQTQYF
TGTGCCAGCAGCCAAGAAGGGACTAGCGGGGGGCAGACCCAGTACTTC
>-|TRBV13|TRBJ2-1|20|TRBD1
CASSFERTGTLIFSYNEQFF
TGTGCCAGCAGCTTCGAGAGGACAGGAACCCTCATTTTCTCCTACAATGAGCAGTTCTTC
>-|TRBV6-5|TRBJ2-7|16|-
CASSYSTGVPSYEQYF
TGTGCCAGCAGTTACTCAACGGGGGTACCCTCCTACGAGCAGTACTTC
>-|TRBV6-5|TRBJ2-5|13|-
CASSPSSQETQYF
TGTGCCAGCAGCCCGAGTTCCCAAGAGACCCAGTACTTC
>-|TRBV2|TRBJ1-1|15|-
CASMFMSSVNTEAFF
TGTGCCAGCATGTTTATGAGTTCGGTAAACACTGAAGCTTTCTTT
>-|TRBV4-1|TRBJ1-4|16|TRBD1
CASSQNRDRGYEKLFF
TGCGCCAGCAGCCAAAACCGGGACAGGGGTTATGAAAAACTGTTTTTT
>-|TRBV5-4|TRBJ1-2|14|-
CASSSPGGLGGYTF
TGTGCCAGCAGCTCGCCCGGGGGTCTGGGAGGCTACACCTTC
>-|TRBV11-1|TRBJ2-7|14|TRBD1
CASSSDRGIDEQYF
TGTGCCAGCAGCTCAGACAGGGGCATCGACGAGCAGTACTTC
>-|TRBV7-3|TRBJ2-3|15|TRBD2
CASSWTSGGTDTQYF
TGTGCCAGCAGCTGGACTAGCGGGGGCACAGATACGCAGTATTTT
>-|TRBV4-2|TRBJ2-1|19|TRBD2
CASSHSRGLAGVGDNEQFF
TGTGCCAGCAGCCATAGCCGCGGACTAGCGGGAGTGGGGGACAATGAGCAGTTCTTC
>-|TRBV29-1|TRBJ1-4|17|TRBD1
CSALRTGIGRGNEKLFF
TGCAGCGCGTTAAGGACAGGTATAGGTCGGGGCAATGAAAAACTGTTTTTT
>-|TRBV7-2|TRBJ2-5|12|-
CASSLGQETQYF
TGTGCCAGCAGCTTAGGACAGGAGACCCAGTACTTC
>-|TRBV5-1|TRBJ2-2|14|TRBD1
CASSARGLTGELFF
TGCGCCAGCAGCGCCAGGGGGCTTACCGGGGAGCTGTTTTTT
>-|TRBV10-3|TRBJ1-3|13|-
CAIEPGTGNTIYF
TGTGCCATAGAACCAGGGACTGGAAACACCATATATTTT
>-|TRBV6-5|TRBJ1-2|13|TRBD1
CASSGQGYYGYTF
TGTGCCAGCAGCGGACAGGGGTACTATGGCTACACCTTC
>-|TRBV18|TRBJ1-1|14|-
CASSPLSMNTEAFF
TGTGCCAGCTCACCGCTATCCATGAACACTGAAGCTTTCTTT
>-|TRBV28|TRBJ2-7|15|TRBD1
CASETWTGRLSEQYF
TGTGCCAGCGAAACGTGGACAGGTCGTCTGAGCGAGCAGTACTTC
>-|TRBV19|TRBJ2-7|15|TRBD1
CASSPRTGVPLEQYF
TGTGCCAGTAGTCCTCGGACAGGGGTCCCACTCGAGCAGTACTTC
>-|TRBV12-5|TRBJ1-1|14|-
CASGLVRSRTEAFF
TGTGCTAGTGGTTTGGTACGGTCCAGGACTGAAGCTTTCTTT
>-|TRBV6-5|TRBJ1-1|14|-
CASSLTTANTEAFF
TGTGCCAGCAGTCTTACAACAGCGAACACTGAAGCTTTCTTT
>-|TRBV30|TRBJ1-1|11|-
CAWGVGLGAFF
TGTGCCTGGGGGGTGGGACTGGGAGCTTTCTTT
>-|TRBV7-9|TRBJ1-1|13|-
CASSQTTPGGAFF
TGTGCCAGCAGTCAGACCACACCCGGAGGAGCTTTCTTT
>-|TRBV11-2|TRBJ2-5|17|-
CASSMDSFSSYQETQYF
TGTGCCAGCAGCATGGACTCATTCTCCTCGTACCAAGAGACCCAGTACTTC
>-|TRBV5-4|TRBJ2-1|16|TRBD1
CASSLADRGFVHEQFF
TGTGCCAGCAGCTTGGCGGACAGGGGTTTTGTGCATGAGCAGTTCTTC
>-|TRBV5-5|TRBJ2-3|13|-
CASIVPSTDTQYF
TGTGCCAGCATAGTCCCCAGCACAGATACGCAGTATTTT
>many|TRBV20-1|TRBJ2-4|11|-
CSASVANIQYF
TGCAGTGCTAGTGTTGCGAACATTCAGTACTTC
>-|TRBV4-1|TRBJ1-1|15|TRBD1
CASSRGGTGDTEAFF
TGCGCCAGCAGCCGAGGCGGGACAGGGGACACTGAAGCTTTCTTT
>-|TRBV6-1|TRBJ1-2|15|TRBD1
CASSPYGGQDYGYTF
TGTGCCAGCAGCCCCTACGGAGGACAGGACTATGGCTACACCTTC
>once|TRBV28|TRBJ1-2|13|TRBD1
CASRGQGGLGYTF
TGTGCCAGCAGGGGGCAGGGGGGTTTGGGGTACACCTTC
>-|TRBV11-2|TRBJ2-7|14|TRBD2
CASSLGGRVYEQYF
TGTGCCAGCAGCTTAGGCGGGAGGGTCTACGAGCAGTACTTC
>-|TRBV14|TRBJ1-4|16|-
CASSQGEGPPNEKLFF
TGTGCCAGCAGCCAAGGGGAGGGGCCACCTAATGAAAAACTGTTTTTT
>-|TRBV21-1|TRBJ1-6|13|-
CASSPTRKSPLHF
TGTGCCTCTAGCCCTACCAGGAAATCACCCCTCCACTTT
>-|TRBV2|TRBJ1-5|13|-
CASRAGNNQPQHF
TGTGCCAGCAGAGCAGGGAACAATCAGCCCCAGCATTTT
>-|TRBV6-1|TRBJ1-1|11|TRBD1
CASSTGFDAFF
TGTGCCAGCTCGACAGGGTTCGACGCTTTCTTT
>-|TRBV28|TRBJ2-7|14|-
CASTPRGGPNEQYF
TGTGCCAGCACCCCCCGAGGAGGGCCTAACGAGCAGTACTTC
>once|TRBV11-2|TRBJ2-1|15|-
CASSLVWLSYNEQFF
TGTGCCAGCAGCTTAGTTTGGCTCTCCTACAATGAGCAGTTCTTC
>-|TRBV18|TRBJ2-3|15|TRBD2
CASSPTSGSPDTQYF
TGTGCCAGCTCACCGACTAGCGGGAGCCCAGATACGCAGTATTTT
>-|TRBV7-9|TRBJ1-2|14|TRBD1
CASSLTGVTDGYTF
TGTGCCAGCAGCTTGACAGGGGTGACTGATGGCTACACCTTC
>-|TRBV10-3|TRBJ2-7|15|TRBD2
CAISEELATTYEQYF
TGTGCCATCAGTGAGGAACTAGCGACTACCTACGAGCAGTACTTC
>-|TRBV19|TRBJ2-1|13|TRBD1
CASSISGGNEQFF
TGTGCCAGTAGTATTTCAGGGGGCAATGAGCAGTTCTTC
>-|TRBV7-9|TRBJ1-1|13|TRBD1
CASRTGGNTEAFF
TGTGCCAGCAGAACAGGGGGGAACACTGAAGCTTTCTTT
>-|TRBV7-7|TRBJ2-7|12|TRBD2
CASSLAGGEQYF
TGTGCTAGCAGCTTAGCGGGGGGCGAGCAGTACTTC
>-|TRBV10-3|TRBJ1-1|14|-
CAMGGGDMNTEAFF
TGTGCCATGGGCGGGGGGGATATGAACACTGAAGCTTTCTTT